Below, 6 T cell receptor beta chains from the same sample are listed, as sequenced in a study of blood T cells in healthy people across ages. Primed by a sample-barcoded 5' primer and a J-beta primer mix, a second PCR proceeded for 7 to 11 cycles. TCRdb itself ran the 5' RACE reads through MiXCR, one entry per CDR3 protein. The profile shows more than 650,000 distinct CDR3 sequences, 22% of them singletons. The source material was blood. The receptors stem from a man between 70 and 80 years old in good health.

The table lists this clonotype with many counts. The rearrangement links TRBV5-1 to TRBJ1-1, with 7 bases identical to TRBD1. Losses at the gene ends were 4 bases for V and 0 bases for J; bases not matched to a gene: 3. CDR3 length: 14 residues. The germline V gene has CDR1 SGHRS and CDR2 YFSETQ. The DNA of the CDR3 is TGCGCCAGCAGCCGTGACAGGGTGAACACTGAAGCTTTCTTT. Its translation: CASSRDRVNTEAFF.

In its sample, this clonotype was seen many times. This rearrangement joins TRBV27 to TRBJ2-7; 7 bases map to TRBD1. Germline loops: CDR1 MNHEY, CDR2 SMNVEV (reference sequence). The ends lost 5 bases at V and 4 bases at J; junction bases unmatched: 11. CDR3 length: 15 residues. CDR3 DNA sequence: TGTGCCAGCAGTCCCTCGGGACAGATGATGTACGAGCAGTACTTC. The encoded protein is CASSPSGQMMYEQYF.

The rearrangement joins TRBV20-1 to TRBJ1-2; D is possibly TRBD1 (5 bases). Germline CDR1 DFQATT, CDR2 SNEGSKA (reference sequence). V was trimmed by 6 bases and J by 3 bases, leaving 17 bases between them. This CDR3 is 14 amino acids long. CDR3 loop: CSADTGRTYYGYTF. The CDR3 bases are TGCAGTGCGGATACGGGACGGACGTACTATGGCTACACCTTC.

The J gene is TRBJ1-5, the V gene TRBV7-9; 7 bases fit TRBD1. J was trimmed by 0 bases and V by 5 bases; bases with no gene match: 7. In germline, CDR1 is SEHNR, CDR2 FQNEAQ (reference sequence). The CDR3 contains 16 residues. CDR3 in amino acids: CASSPLGQHSNQPQHF. CDR3 in DNA: TGTGCCAGCAGCCCACTGGGACAGCATAGCAATCAGCCCCAGCATTTT.

This clonotype was detected ten times or more. The rearrangement links TRBV7-9 to TRBJ1-2, with 7 bases that match TRBD1. Germline V CDR1 and CDR2: SEHNR, FQNEAQ (reference sequence). V lost 3 bases and J lost 6; bases outside the gene matches: 10. This CDR3 has 15 residues. In DNA, the CDR3 is TGTGCCAGCAGCTTCACCAGGGAAGGGGGCGATGGCTACACCTTC. This gives the protein CASSFTREGGDGYTF.

The chain recombines TRBV7-2 with TRBJ2-2; 8 bases align to TRBD2. Germline values: CDR1 SGHTA, CDR2 FQGNSA. J was trimmed by 4 bases and V by 3 bases; bases with no gene match: 4. There are 15 residues in the CDR3. Here the CDR3 reads CASSFRTSSTGELFF. CDR3 bases: TGTGCCAGCAGCTTTCGGACTAGCTCCACCGGGGAGCTGTTTTTT.